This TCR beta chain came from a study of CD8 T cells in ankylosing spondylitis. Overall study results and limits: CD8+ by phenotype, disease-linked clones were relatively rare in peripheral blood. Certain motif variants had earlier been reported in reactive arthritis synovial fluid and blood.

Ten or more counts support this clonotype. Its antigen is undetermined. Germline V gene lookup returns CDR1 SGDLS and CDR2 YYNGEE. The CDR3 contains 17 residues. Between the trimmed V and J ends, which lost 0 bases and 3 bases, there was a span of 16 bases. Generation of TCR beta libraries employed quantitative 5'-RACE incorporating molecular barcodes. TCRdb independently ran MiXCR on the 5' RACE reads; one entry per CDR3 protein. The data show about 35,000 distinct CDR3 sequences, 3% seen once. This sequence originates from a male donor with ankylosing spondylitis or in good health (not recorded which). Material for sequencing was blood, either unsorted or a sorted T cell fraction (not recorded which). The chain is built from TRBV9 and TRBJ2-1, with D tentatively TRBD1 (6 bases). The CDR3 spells CASSVEFSGAYYNEQFF. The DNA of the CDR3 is TGTGCCAGCAGCGTAGAGTTTTCAGGGGCCTACTACAATGAGCAGTTCTTC. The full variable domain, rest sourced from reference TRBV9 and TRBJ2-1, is DSGVTQTPKHLITATGQRVTLRCSPRSGDLSVYWYQQSLDQGLQFLIQYYNGEERAKGNILERFSAQQFPDLHSELNLSSLELGDSALYFCASSVEFSGAYYNEQFFGPGTRLTVL.